These 21 T cell receptor beta chains share one sample of origin, sequenced in a study of human T cells and chemical hapten exposure. TCRdb analysed the RACE reads with MiXCR anew, one entry per CDR3 protein. The table lists a few hundred thousand distinct CDR3 sequences, around 5% of them singletons. Time point specified: patch test 1, 2 weeks after DPC sensitization. The treatment: therapeutic diphenylcyclopropenone sensitization with weekly scalp DPC. The source was whole blood, collected in connection with sensitization to the hapten diphenylcyclopropenone (DPC). The receptors were sampled from a woman in her fifties or sixties with alopecia areata. Some clones in this sample may be carry-over from other donors' samples.

This clonotype was detected many times. This chain's CDR3 is CASSLVRDRDTQYF. The CDR3 DNA is TGTGCCAGCAGCTTAGTCAGAGACCGGGATACGCAGTATTTT. The chain carries TRBV7-2 and TRBJ2-3; no definite D call. V lost 1 base and J lost 6, with 11 bases in between. The CDR3 is 14 amino acids. The germline V gene has CDR1 SGHTA and CDR2 FQGNSA.

CDR3 sequence: CASSLKTGTGGTTEYGYTF. As DNA, the CDR3 is TGTGCCAGCAGCTTAAAGACCGGGACAGGGGGTACTACTGAATATGGCTACACCTTC. The chain couples TRBV7-9 to TRBJ1-2, with 11 nucleotides matching TRBD1. J was trimmed by 5 bases and V by 2 bases; bases with no gene match: 16. Germline CDR1 and CDR2: SEHNR and FQNEAQ (reference sequence). The CDR3 is 19 amino acids.

Comment on this clonotype: A much larger clone differs from this one at a single base, so this may be a read error. This rearrangement joins TRBV29-1 to TRBJ2-1, with D uncertain. CDR3 size: 11 residues. Per the germline V gene, CDR1 is SQVTM and CDR2 is ANQGSEA. CDR3 protein: CSVPVSDELFF. CDR3 coding DNA: TGCAGCGTTCCCGTTTCGGATGAGCTGTTCTTC.

The table lists this clonotype with many counts. This chain connects TRBV6-5 to TRBJ1-2; D not resolved. There are 11 residues in the CDR3. With 6 bases removed from V and 7 bases from J, the gap between germline ends came to 9 bases. Germline V gene data show CDR1 as MNHEY and CDR2 as SVGAGI. The CDR3 spells CASREAGGYTF. CDR3 nucleotides: TGTGCCAGCAGGGAAGCCGGTGGCTACACCTTC.

This clonotype was seen at least ten times. The CDR3, as DNA: TGCAGCGTCGGAATTCACCCGGGAAGGGATGAGCAGTTCTTC. It codes for CSVGIHPGRDEQFF. The rearrangement joins TRBV29-1 to TRBJ2-1; tentative D call: TRBD2 (5 bases). Between the trimmed V and J ends, which lost 6 bases and 8 bases, there was a span of 20 bases. Germline V CDR1 and CDR2: SQVTM, ANQGSEA. CDR3 length equals 14 residues.

This clonotype turned up a few times. The rearrangement uses TRBV20-1 and TRBJ2-7; weak D call: TRBD1 (6 bases). The CDR3 covers 14 residues. V gave up 2 bases and J gave up 6 bases, with 17 bases separating them. The germline V gene encodes CDR1 DFQATT and CDR2 SNEGSKA (reference sequence). The CDR3 DNA reads as TGCAGTGCTAGAAAGCAGGGGCCGGTGGGCGAGCAGTACTTC. It yields the protein CSARKQGPVGEQYF.

At least ten counts were recorded for this clonotype. The rearrangement uses TRBV12-3 or TRBV12-4 and TRBJ1-2; D possibly corresponds to TRBD1 (6 bases). The V and J ends lost 4 bases and 0 bases respectively, with 12 bases between them. The CDR3 covers 15 residues. This CDR3 reads CASSYGGPANYGYTF. CDR3 coding DNA: TGTGCCAGCAGTTATGGGGGGCCCGCTAACTATGGCTACACCTTC.

This clonotype was observed many times. The chain has TRBV2 and TRBJ1-2, with TRBD1 as a possible D gene (5 bases). Trimming removed 6 bases at V and 0 bases at J, with 11 bases between. The CDR3 extends over 14 amino acids. Per germline, CDR1 SNHLY and CDR2 FYNNEI. CDR3 protein: CASSPGPSNYGYTF. The CDR3 DNA reads as TGTGCCAGCAGCCCAGGGCCCTCTAACTATGGCTACACCTTC.

As for this clonotype: This could be a read error, since a much larger clone is one nucleotide away. The rearrangement joins TRBV5-1 to TRBJ1-6; D remains unclear. Trimming took off 4 bases at V and 11 bases at J, with 16 bases between the two ends. This CDR3 spans 14 amino acids. CDR1 SGHRS and CDR2 YFSETQ come from the germline V gene. DNA of the CDR3: TGCGCCAGCAGCGGGGTGGAGTCGGGTGCACCCCTCCACTTT. It yields the protein CASSGVESGAPLHF.

This clonotype was counted at least ten times. The chain recombines TRBV12-3 or TRBV12-4 with TRBJ1-1, with D perhaps matching TRBD1 (6 bases). There are 14 residues in the CDR3. Trimming pared 6 bases from V and 4 bases from J, leaving 15 bases between. The CDR3 here is CASRGRGGGTEAFF. The DNA of the CDR3 is TGTGCCAGCAGGGGACGCGGGGGCGGCACTGAAGCTTTCTTT.

The V gene is TRBV13, the J gene TRBJ2-3; D might be TRBD2 (6 bases). With 5 bases removed from V and 6 bases from J, the gap between germline ends came to 24 bases. Germline lookup yields CDR1 PRHDT and CDR2 FYEKMQ (reference sequence). The CDR3 consists of 17 residues. CDR3 sequence (DNA): TGTGCCAGCAGCGCAGTGACGGGGGTACCCCCCACGGATACGCAGTATTTT. Protein product: CASSAVTGVPPTDTQYF.

This clonotype appeared many times. The CDR3 DNA is TGCGCCAGCAGCCAAGATCTTCCCGGGACAGGGAATTCACCCCTCCACTTT. Translated, it gives CASSQDLPGTGNSPLHF. The chain combines TRBV4-3 with TRBJ1-6, with TRBD1 identical over 9 bases. The CDR3 loop spans 17 amino acids. With V trimmed by 0 bases and J by 7 bases, 7 bases remained unmatched. Per germline, CDR1 LGHNA and CDR2 YSLEER.

This clonotype has at least ten counts. V is TRBV11-2 and J is TRBJ2-5; D may be TRBD1 (6 bases). The CDR3 sequence is 15 residues long. Trimming pared 4 bases from V and 1 base from J, leaving 13 bases between. Looked up from germline, CDR1 is SGHAT and CDR2 is FQNNGV. The DNA of the CDR3 is TGTGCCAGCAGCTACGAATGGGGGCCCCAAGAGACCCAGTACTTC. This codes for CASSYEWGPQETQYF.

In its sample, this clonotype was seen a few times. V gene TRBV7-8 combines with J gene TRBJ1-1, with TRBD1 matching 7 bases. The CDR3 contains 13 residues. J was trimmed by 5 bases and V by 5 bases; bases with no gene match: 5. Germline lookup yields CDR1 SGHVS and CDR2 FQNEAQ. DNA of the CDR3: TGTGCCAGCAGCCGACAGGGAAAGACTGAAGCTTTCTTT. Translation gives CASSRQGKTEAFF.

The J gene is TRBJ2-1, the V gene TRBV28; maybe TRBD1 (8 bases). V was trimmed by 11 bases and J by 9 bases, leaving 20 bases between them. This CDR3 comprises 13 residues. Germline CDR1 and CDR2: MDHEN and SYDVKM. The CDR3: CAGGDRRGAEQFF. In nucleotides, the CDR3 is TGTGCCGGGGGGGACAGGCGAGGCGCTGAGCAGTTCTTC.

This rearrangement joins TRBV24-1 to TRBJ1-5, with 7 bases lining up with TRBD1. The CDR3 runs to 17 residues. The V gene's germline CDR1 is KGHDR and CDR2 SFDVKD. J lost 2 bases, V lost 3 bases, and 9 bases had no gene match. The CDR3 DNA is TGTGCCACCAGTGATATTACAGGGGTTAGGCGCAATCAGCCCCAGCATTTT. Translation gives CATSDITGVRRNQPQHF.

The rearrangement uses TRBV6-5 and TRBJ2-3; D gene uncertain. The CDR3 is 17 residues long. Trimming cost V 5 bases and J 4 bases, with 22 bases left between them. Germline-derived CDR1 and CDR2 are MNHEY and SVGAGI. In DNA form, the CDR3 reads TGTGCCAGCAGTCGACCCCCCCGGAGAAATTACCCAGATACGCAGTATTTT. Amino acid sequence: CASSRPPRRNYPDTQYF.

The chain has TRBV7-2 and TRBJ1-1; 7 nucleotides agree with TRBD1. The CDR3 has 15 amino acids. The germline CDR1 and CDR2 sequences are SGHTA and FQGNSA. The trim removed 0 bases at V and 2 bases at J, leaving 3 bases unmatched. CDR3 sequence: CASSLAGGINTEAFF. DNA of the CDR3: TGTGCCAGCAGCTTAGCAGGGGGCATAAACACTGAAGCTTTCTTT. Complete variable domain (other parts from reference TRBV7-2 and TRBJ1-1): GAGVSQSPSNKVTEKGKDVELRCDPISGHTALYWYRQSLGQGLEFLIYFQGNSAPDKSGLPSDRFSAERTGGSVSTLTIQRTQQEDSAVYLCASSLAGGINTEAFFGQGTRLTVV.

This clonotype was seen ten or more times. The chain employs TRBV6-2 or TRBV6-3 and TRBJ2-6; tentatively, D is TRBD1 (6 bases). Germline values: CDR1 MNHEY, CDR2 SVGEGT. There are 17 residues in the CDR3. V was shortened by 6 bases and J by 2 bases, with 17 bases between the two germline ends. CDR3 bases: TGTGCCAGCAGCCCCTTCCCCAGGGGAACTGGGGCCAACGTCCTGACTTTC. Protein: CASSPFPRGTGANVLTF.

This clonotype was counted at least ten times. The V and J genes are TRBV2 and TRBJ1-1; 7 bases line up with TRBD1. Germline loops: CDR1 SNHLY, CDR2 FYNNEI. This CDR3 has 13 residues. Unmatched junction bases numbered 5, after V lost 7 bases and J lost 3 bases. CDR3 amino acids: CASKNRGYTEAFF. For the CDR3, the DNA is TGTGCCAGCAAGAACAGGGGTTACACTGAAGCTTTCTTT.

This clonotype was seen more than once but under ten times. The chain is built from TRBV12-3 or TRBV12-4 and TRBJ1-3, with D possibly being TRBD1 (5 bases). The CDR3 has 15 residues. Trimming removed 4 bases from V and 2 bases from J, with 12 bases in between. The CDR3: CASSSPSGTGNTIYF. DNA for the CDR3: TGTGCCAGCAGTTCCCCCTCAGGGACTGGAAACACCATATATTTT.